The clone carrying this T cell receptor (beta chain) was found a few times. The antigen is unknown. The entry originates in a study of beta chain features in type 1 diabetes. The overall study: Investigators examined approximately 110,000,000 sorted cells across all samples.

V lost 0 bases and J lost 1, with 9 bases in between. The CDR3 sequence is 16 residues long. Germline V gives CDR1 LGHNA, CDR2 YNFKEQ. Reverse transcribing all isolated RNA meant expressed TCRB transcripts were sequenced. Using immunoSEQ multiplex PCR, the repertoire was profiled, and TCRdb retains in-frame clones only, with some absent. The table shows under 850,000 clones, with under 15% occurring only once. Whole-study results and caveats: For TCRB rearrangement, an influence of HLA type remained unresolved here. All four CD4+ subsets of Type 1 diabetes patients contained TCRB CDR3s that were moderately but significantly shorter.

This chain joins TRBV4-2 and TRBJ2-2; possibly TRBD2 for D (6 bases). Material for sequencing was naive CD4+ T cells from blood. The sequence derives from a man between 18 and 35 years old with type 1 diabetes. The CDR3 spells CASSQESRGNTGELFF. The CDR3 bases are TGTGCCAGCAGCCAAGAGTCGCGGGGGAACACCGGGGAGCTGTTTTTT.